This is a list of T cell receptor beta chains from one sample in a study of chemoradiotherapy in HPV16-positive cancers. Clones were read by immunoSEQ multiplex PCR, and TCRdb kept only the in-frame ones, dropping some. The repertoire includes tens of thousands of clones, about nine tenths of them detected once, and 4% to 5% sits in the top ten. The sequencing here drew on blood, taken from a patient who underwent chemoradiotherapy. These receptors came from a human donor with HPV-associated anogenital cancer. The CDR3 runs from the conserved cysteine through the conserved F or W. D genes are given only for firm matches. The listing skips clone size in some rows; elsewhere it reads once, few, many or a size class.

>.|TRBJ1-2|.|TRBV19
TGTGCCAGTAGTATAGACACAGGGTTGGACTATGGCTACACCTTC
CASSIDTGLDYGYTF
>.|TRBJ1-5|.|TRBV5-6
TGTGCCAGCAGCGTGGCATCGAGCAATCAGCCCCAGCATTTT
CASSVASSNQPQHF
>.|TRBJ2-5|.|TRBV6-6
TGTGCCAGCAGTTACTCTGGGGCAGGGGAAGAGACCCAGTACTTC
CASSYSGAGEETQYF
>.|TRBJ1-1|.|TRBV25-1
TGTGCCAGCATCCCCCCCGGGGACGAGAAGGGTTTCTTT
CASIPPGDEKGFF
>.|TRBJ1-2|.|TRBV30
TGTGCCTGGAGCCAGATAAACTATGGCTACACCTTC
CAWSQINYGYTF
>.|TRBJ1-1|.|TRBV5-1
TGCGCCAGCAGCACATGGGGCGCTTGGGCCGGAACTGAAGCTTTCTTT
CASSTWGAWAGTEAFF
>.|TRBJ1-4|TRBD1|TRBV6-1
TGTGCCAGCAGAGTGGGGACAGCAACTAATGAAAAACTGTTTTTT
CASRVGTATNEKLFF
>.|TRBJ1-2|.|TRBV6-6
TGTGCCAGCAGTTTGGGGGGGGATAACTATGGCTACACCTTC
CASSLGGDNYGYTF
>once|TRBJ2-1|.|TRBV19
TGTGCCAGTAGTACGGCCAGGACCCTCTACAATGAGCAGTTCTTC
CASSTARTLYNEQFF
>.|TRBJ2-2|.|TRBV10-1
TGCGCCAGCAGAGGGACCGGGGAGCTGTTTTTT
CASRGTGELFF
>.|TRBJ2-1|.|TRBV27
TGTGCCAGCAGCATAGGGGCCCTTAAGGGGGGCGATGAGCAGTTCTTC
CASSIGALKGGDEQFF
>few|TRBJ2-3|.|TRBV11-2
TGTGCCAGCAGCAGTTTAATACAGGGCGCAGATACGCAGTATTTT
CASSSLIQGADTQYF
>.|TRBJ1-1|.|TRBV30
TGTGCCTGGAGTGTACTAGGCACTGAAGCTTTCTTT
CAWSVLGTEAFF
>.|TRBJ2-1|.|TRBV28
TGTGCCAGCAGCCCCACGAGGGGTGAGCAGTTCTTC
CASSPTRGEQFF
>.|TRBJ1-2|.|TRBV14
TGTGCCAGCGGCCAAGATTACAGTTCAGGGCGGAGGAATGGCTACACCTTC
CASGQDYSSGRRNGYTF
>.|TRBJ1-2|TRBD1|TRBV29-1
TGCAGCGTGACGGACAGGGGGGACTATGGCTACACCTTC
CSVTDRGDYGYTF
>.|TRBJ1-1|.|TRBV7-9
TGTGCCAGCAGCTTAGAGCCAGGGCGGGGGACTGAAGCTTTCTTT
CASSLEPGRGTEAFF
>.|TRBJ1-1|.|TRBV18
TGTGCCAGCTCCCAGGGGATGGACACTGAAGCTTTCTTT
CASSQGMDTEAFF